This T cell receptor (beta chain) is drawn from a study of blood T cell repertoires in COVID-19. About the study: Collection of acute and convalescent COVID-19 samples took place in the United States, Italy and Spain.

Sequencing was performed with immunoSEQ multiplex PCR; in TCRdb, only in-frame clones are kept and a portion is missing. The sample gives some 240,000 clones, roughly four fifths of which show up once; less than 6% is in the top ten. The germline V gene encodes CDR1 MDHEN and CDR2 SYDVKM. This CDR3 contains 14 residues. The V and J ends lost 2 bases and 6 bases respectively, with 13 bases between them. The chain links TRBV28 to TRBJ1-2; D not certain. Sequencing was carried out using peripheral blood. The clonotype comes from a woman in her 70s with COVID-19, enrolled during active disease. The DNA of the CDR3 is TGTGCCAGCAGTTTAACGGTTCGGCGGAATGGCTACACCTTC. Protein product: CASSLTVRRNGYTF.